The rows below give T cell receptor beta chains drawn from one sample of a study of post-analysis software for immune sequencing data. TCRdb independently ran MiXCR on the PCR reads; one entry per CDR3 protein. The sample gives about 380,000 distinct CDR3 sequences, approximately 38% of which show up once; around 15% is in the top ten. Material for sequencing was blood. These receptors all come from a girl aged 10-17 years with multiple sclerosis. Both conserved end residues are part of each CDR3. Clone size is stated in some rows and not others, as once, few, many or a class when expanded.

j_call clone_size v_call cdr3_aa
NA few TRBV4-1 CASSQEGQGNPTQETQYF
TRBJ2-1 few TRBV9 CASSASGTTSYNEQFF
TRBJ2-3 few TRBV11-3 CASSSPPTDTQYF
TRBJ2-1 NA TRBV2 CASSVESLLGNEQFF
TRBJ2-7 few TRBV20-1 CSARDPGRATYEQYF
TRBJ2-3 few TRBV2 CASTPSGGQDTQYF
TRBJ2-1 once TRBV20-1 CSAPRRTGPSEQFF
TRBJ2-7 many TRBV6-6 CASSLDSSSSYEQYF
TRBJ2-5 NA TRBV12-3/TRBV12-4 CASSLTGSVETQYF
TRBJ2-5 NA TRBV5-1 CASSPGGTSEETQYF
TRBJ1-5 NA TRBV7-2 CAGSLGTNQPQHF
TRBJ2-5 few TRBV7-7 CASSLAPDFQETQYF
TRBJ2-7 few TRBV27 CSSASRDYEQYF
TRBJ1-2 NA TRBV9 CASSTSGHSLGGYTF
TRBJ2-7 NA TRBV20-1 CSAREGVEQYF
TRBJ2-5 NA TRBV13 CASSPQGAGGLETQYF
TRBJ2-5 few TRBV20-1 CSASLAGALAQYF
TRBJ1-1 NA TRBV5-1 CASTPQAGGGGAFF
TRBJ2-5 NA TRBV7-2 CTSSWGGGAKETQYF
TRBJ2-7 once TRBV7-8 CASSPVPGQTYEQYF
TRBJ2-7 NA TRBV7-8 CASSLAGSGPSYEQYF
TRBJ2-1 NA TRBV20-1 CSARAGGLAVYNEQFF
TRBJ2-1 NA TRBV6-1 CASRDRASYNEQFF
TRBJ2-3 NA TRBV6-1 CASKTTSGGVDTQYF
TRBJ2-1 NA TRBV10-3 CAISERQGSYNEQFF
TRBJ2-7 once TRBV7-8 CASSGPAGQTTYEQYF
TRBJ2-5 NA TRBV7-2 CASSFKAGGETQYF
TRBJ2-5 few TRBV7-2 CASSSRAGTSGQETQYF
TRBJ2-7 NA TRBV6-2/TRBV6-3 CASSSGRGAVMYEQYF
TRBJ1-5 NA TRBV5-5 CASSLYGDPSNQPQHF
TRBJ2-7 NA TRBV20-1 CSARGAGISYEQYF
TRBJ2-3 few TRBV4-1 CASRQLAAISTDTQYF
TRBJ1-2 NA TRBV29-1 CSVEGLQGAIGYGYTF
TRBJ2-3 few TRBV7-9 CASSLDTASTDTQYF
TRBJ2-7 few TRBV20-1 CSGRDRGREQYF
TRBJ2-7 many TRBV7-9 CASSLAGGLYEQYF
TRBJ2-5 NA TRBV10-3 CAISGGGYNEQYF
TRBJ2-5 NA TRBV5-1 CASSSTTRGSWETQYF
TRBJ2-1 NA TRBV4-3 CASSQDRWGAYNEQFF
TRBJ2-7 few TRBV7-9 CASSLVGGQYF
TRBJ2-1 NA TRBV24-1 CATSDQTSESYNEQFF
TRBJ2-1 few TRBV19 CASNFNRDSNEQFF
TRBJ2-1 few TRBV6-4 CASSPQGAPEQFF
TRBJ2-7 many TRBV5-1 CASSFGQGSYEQYF
TRBJ1-1 NA TRBV6-5 CASSYGVGTEAFF
TRBJ2-5 few TRBV5-1 CASSPPPTGPQETQYF
TRBJ1-2 few TRBV7-9 CASSKEGQTYGYTF
TRBJ2-7 NA TRBV4-2 CASSEYPGLSYEQYF
TRBJ2-3 few TRBV7-2 CASTAHPGGGTDTQYF
TRBJ2-3 few TRBV13 CASSSTWGVPDTQYF
TRBJ2-7 NA TRBV7-9 CASGGTGYEQYF
TRBJ2-2 few TRBV5-1 CASSPEGHTGELFF
TRBJ1-2 few TRBV29-1 CSVEVLDNYGYTF
TRBJ2-3 NA TRBV6-6 CASSPRAALSTDTQYF